A single sample is the source of the 21 T cell receptor beta chains below, sequenced in a study of T cells in tuberculosis. Profiling relied on immunoSEQ multiplex PCR, and the TCRdb table lists in-frame clones only, not all of them. Of tens of thousands of clones in the sample, roughly 93% were seen once. Sorting used thawed, overnight-rested PBMC stained with anti-CD3, a viability dye and GMM-loaded CD1B tetramer. C32 glucose monomycolate from Rhodococcus equi was loaded onto the CD1B tetramers. Sequencing used CD1b-GMM tetramer-negative cells sorted from PBMCs. The receptors shown here come from an adult woman with latent tuberculosis.

CDR3 DNA: TGTGCCACCCACCCCCCTGCGGGGGGCTACACCTTC. As protein: CATHPPAGGYTF. The rearrangement links TRBV19 to TRBJ1-2; D remains unclear. This CDR3 spans 12 amino acids. The V end was cut by 10 bases, the J end by 8 bases, with 17 bases between. Germline values: CDR1 LNHDA, CDR2 SQIVND (reference sequence). The entire variable domain, with the rest obtained from reference TRBV19 and TRBJ1-2, is as follows: DGGITQSPKYLFRKEGQNVTLSCEQNLNHDAMYWYRQDPGQGLRLIYYSQIVNDFQKGDIAEGYSVSREKKESFPLTVTSAQKNPTAFYLCATHPPAGGYTFGSGTRLTVV.

This clone was seen once. This sequence joins TRBV14 and TRBJ1-2; D is uncertain. This CDR3 has 13 residues. Germline V lookup: CDR1 SGHDN, CDR2 FVKESK. V lost 4 bases and J lost 4, with 10 bases in between. The CDR3 DNA reads TGTGCCAGCAGCCCTAAGCCCCTCTATGGCTACACCTTC. Protein: CASSPKPLYGYTF.

This clone was recorded only once. Here the CDR3 omits its conserved ending phenylalanine or tryptophan, so a read error is the likely source. The rearrangement uses TRBV27 and TRBJ2-7, with 10 bases matching TRBD1. V dropped 7 bases and J dropped 1; count of bases not matched to a gene: 4. The CDR3 runs to 14 residues. Germline V lookup: CDR1 MNHEY, CDR2 SMNVEV (reference sequence). In DNA form, the CDR3 reads TGTGCCAGCAAGGACAGGGGGTTTTCCTACGAGCAGTACGCC. It translates to CASKDRGFSYEQYA.

The chain joins TRBV2 to TRBJ2-7; D not resolved. From germline, CDR1 is SNHLY and CDR2 FYNNEI. V lost 5 bases and J 2 bases, leaving 10 bases between the germline ends. This CDR3 comprises 13 residues. The CDR3 loop is CASSSALTYEQYF. CDR3 coding DNA: TGTGCCAGCAGTAGCGCTCTTACCTACGAGCAGTACTTC.

The count of this clone is one. The chain has TRBV4-3 and TRBJ2-7, with D maybe TRBD2 (6 bases). The V gene's germline CDR1 is LGHNA and CDR2 YSLEER. V dropped 2 bases and J dropped 2 bases, with 22 bases sitting between them. The CDR3 has 18 amino acids. The CDR3 sequence is CASSQNPAPGLPAYEQYV. The CDR3 DNA sequence: TGCGCCAGCAGCCAAAACCCAGCCCCGGGACTTCCCGCCTACGAGCAGTACGTC.

The chain has TRBV11-2 and TRBJ2-1; tentative D call: TRBD2 (5 bases). The CDR3 consists of 15 residues. V was pared by 5 bases and J by 10 bases, with 21 bases between. Germline V gene sequence: CDR1 SGHAT, CDR2 FQNNGV. The CDR3 is CASSPPQPAVEEQFF. The CDR3 nucleotides read TGTGCCAGCAGCCCGCCCCAGCCAGCGGTAGAAGAGCAGTTCTTC.

The chain employs TRBV29-1 and TRBJ2-3, with TRBD2 as a possible D gene (6 bases). Germline V gene sequence: CDR1 SQVTM, CDR2 ANQGSEA. V was shortened by 5 bases and J by 2 bases, with 17 bases between the two germline ends. This CDR3 is 15 amino acids long. The CDR3 region has the DNA TGCAGCGTTTCATATGTGGGGGGAGCCACAGATACGCAGTATTTT. It translates to CSVSYVGGATDTQYF.

V and J are TRBV10-1 and TRBJ1-4, with 9 bases fitting TRBD1. Germline V gene lookup returns CDR1 WNHNN and CDR2 SYGVQD (reference sequence). The J segment lost 14 bases and the V segment lost 4 bases, leaving 5 bases of the junction unmatched. There are 12 residues in the CDR3. The CDR3 region is CASSGGQGWLFF. The CDR3 coding sequence is TGCGCCAGCAGTGGGGGACAGGGTTGGCTGTTTTTT.

The genes are TRBV4-3 and TRBJ1-1; tentative D call: TRBD1 (5 bases). The CDR3 covers 15 residues. Germline V lookup: CDR1 LGHNA, CDR2 YSLEER. Trimming pared 5 bases from V and 6 bases from J, leaving 19 bases between. The DNA of the CDR3 is TGCGCCAGCAGCGAAGGACGGGGGATCCAGGCTGAAGCTTTCTTT. Protein sequence: CASSEGRGIQAEAFF.

V usage is TRBV6-5 and J usage is TRBJ1-2; D gene ambiguous. This CDR3 is built from 13 residues. Germline V lookup: CDR1 MNHEY, CDR2 SVGAGI. V was clipped by 6 bases and J by 4 bases, with 12 bases between them. CDR3 in DNA: TGTGCCAGCAGGGGGTGGGAGTTCTATGGCTACACCTTC. Its protein is CASRGWEFYGYTF.

The chain has TRBV19 and TRBJ2-5; tentatively, D is TRBD1 (6 bases). With the DNA end fitting TRBJ2-7 better, the J assignment may be wrong. From germline, CDR1 is LNHDA and CDR2 SQIVND (reference sequence). The CDR3 contains 12 residues. CDR3 DNA sequence: TGTGCCAGTAGTCCAGGGGTCTACGAGCAGTACTTC. Translated: CASSPGVYEQYF.

The J gene is TRBJ1-2, the V gene TRBV27; the match to TRBD1 covers 9 bases. The V gene's germline CDR1 is MNHEY and CDR2 SMNVEV (reference sequence). The CDR3 consists of 13 residues. J gave up 6 bases and V 3 bases, and 2 bases lay outside the gene matches. CDR3 in DNA: TGTGCCAGCAGTTTTGGGACAGGGAATGGCTACACCTTC. Protein sequence: CASSFGTGNGYTF.

The chain couples TRBV10-3 to TRBJ1-6; TRBD1 aligns across 8 bases. This CDR3 is 15 amino acids long. V lost 5 bases and J lost 1; bases outside the gene matches: 1. Germline V gene data show CDR1 as ENHRY and CDR2 as SYGVKD. CDR3 residues: CAISTGGSYNSPLHF. CDR3 DNA sequence: TGTGCCATCAGTACAGGGGGGTCCTATAATTCACCCCTCCACTTT.

This rearrangement joins TRBV10-1 to TRBJ2-7; 9 nucleotides line up with TRBD1. The CDR3 extends over 13 amino acids. Germline V gene sequence: CDR1 WNHNN, CDR2 SYGVQD (reference sequence). V shed 9 bases and J 2 bases; nucleotides not matched to a gene: 5. CDR3 amino acids: CASGTGSTYEQYF. The DNA for the CDR3 is TGCGCCAGTGGGACAGGGAGTACCTACGAGCAGTACTTC.

The chain couples TRBV29-1 to TRBJ1-4; D is ambiguous. The CDR3 has 13 amino acids. Germline lookup yields CDR1 SQVTM and CDR2 ANQGSEA. Trimming left V 4 bases short and J 0 bases short, with 6 bases between. The CDR3 spells CSVVLPTNEKLFF. The CDR3 DNA is TGCAGCGTTGTGCTACCAACTAATGAAAAACTGTTTTTT.

The V call is TRBV11-2, the J call TRBJ2-1; 12 nucleotides agree with TRBD2. This CDR3 has 15 amino acids. The germline gives CDR1 SGHAT, CDR2 FQNNGV. V lost 5 bases and J lost 5; bases outside the gene matches: 4. The CDR3 loop is CASSPSGGAHNEQFF. Written as DNA, the CDR3 is TGTGCCAGCAGCCCTAGCGGGGGGGCGCACAATGAGCAGTTCTTC.

This chain joins TRBV28 and TRBJ2-2; TRBD2 might be the D (7 bases). CDR3 length: 13 amino acids. Germline-derived CDR1 and CDR2 are MDHEN and SYDVKM. V lost 9 bases, J lost 5 bases, and 13 bases lay in between. In DNA, the CDR3 is TGTGCCAGTACGAGGGGGGGGACCGGGGAGCTGTTTTTT. Protein sequence: CASTRGGTGELFF.

The rearrangement joins TRBV2 to TRBJ2-5; the match to TRBD1 covers 7 bases. J was trimmed by 4 bases and V by 2 bases; bases with no gene match: 7. Germline loops: CDR1 SNHLY, CDR2 FYNNEI. The CDR3 length is 15 residues. CDR3: CASSERRTGRETQYF. The CDR3 DNA reads TGTGCCAGCAGTGAAAGAAGGACAGGTAGAGAGACCCAGTACTTC.

The rearrangement links TRBV19 to TRBJ2-1; 12 bases align to TRBD2. There are 15 residues in the CDR3. Germline V CDR1 and CDR2: LNHDA, SQIVND (reference sequence). J was trimmed by 7 bases and V by 8 bases; bases with no gene match: 9. The CDR3 reads CASAVTGTSGNEQFF. CDR3 DNA: TGTGCCAGTGCCGTGACCGGGACTAGCGGGAATGAGCAGTTCTTC.

This chain uses TRBV11-2 with TRBJ1-4; 7 bases line up with TRBD1. V trimming: 5 bases; J trimming: 4 bases; junction bases outside the gene matches: 1. This CDR3 has 13 residues. Per the germline V gene, CDR1 is SGHAT and CDR2 is FQNNGV. The CDR3 here is CASSTGVNEKLFF. CDR3 in DNA: TGTGCCAGCAGCACAGGGGTTAATGAAAAACTGTTTTTT.

The V call is TRBV5-1, the J call TRBJ2-4, with a tentative D call TRBD2 (5 bases). The CDR3 loop spans 17 amino acids. Germline CDR1 reads SGHRS; CDR2 reads YFSETQ. V was shortened by 4 bases and J by 3 bases, with 20 bases between the two germline ends. CDR3 nucleotide sequence: TGCGCCAGCAGCCTCGGACCCCCGGGATGGGACAAAAACATTCAGTACTTC. It specifies CASSLGPPGWDKNIQYF.